A single sample is the source of the 10 T cell receptor beta chains below, sequenced in a study of blood T cells in healthy people across ages. Through a sample-barcoded 5' primer and a J-beta primer mix, a second PCR was run for about 6 to 12 cycles. In TCRdb, the 5' RACE reads were re-called with MiXCR into one record per CDR3 protein. The sample has about 1.8 million distinct CDR3 sequences; around 48% are singletons. The specimen was blood. The receptors were gathered from a woman aged 40 to 50 in good health.

The chain joins TRBV11-2 to TRBJ2-5, with 8 bases aligning to TRBD2. V lost 1 base to trimming and J lost 2 bases; unmatched junction nucleotides: 12. CDR3 length: 18 residues. Germline V lookup: CDR1 SGHAT, CDR2 FQNNGV. CDR3: CASSLGSSSGGNQETQYF. For the CDR3, the DNA is TGTGCCAGCAGCTTAGGCTCGTCTTCGGGGGGGAATCAAGAGACCCAGTACTTC.

The chain joins TRBV9 to TRBJ1-4; no definite D call. Germline V lookup: CDR1 SGDLS, CDR2 YYNGEE. Trimming removed 0 bases at V and 12 bases at J, with 12 bases between. There are 13 residues in the CDR3. CDR3 sequence (DNA): TGTGCCAGCAGCGTAGGTGATGGGCCCGAACTGTTTTTT. Translating gives CASSVGDGPELFF.

This chain links TRBV11-2 with TRBJ2-1; 14 bases are shared with TRBD2. V trimming: 5 bases; J trimming: 4 bases; junction bases outside the gene matches: 4. This CDR3 is 16 amino acids long. Per the germline V gene, CDR1 is SGHAT and CDR2 is FQNNGV. CDR3 in amino acids: CASSHRTSGGYNEQFF. In DNA form, the CDR3 reads TGTGCCAGCAGCCATCGGACTAGCGGGGGGTACAATGAGCAGTTCTTC.

This chain joins TRBV6-5 and TRBJ1-1; D gene uncertain. Deletions cut 7 bases from V and 0 bases from J, with 3 bases between. Germline lookup yields CDR1 MNHEY and CDR2 SVGAGI. CDR3 length: 11 amino acids. The CDR3 sequence is CASIMNTEAFF. The CDR3 nucleotides are TGTGCCAGCATTATGAACACTGAAGCTTTCTTT.

V and J are TRBV5-1 and TRBJ2-1, with D possibly TRBD1 on 6 matching bases. Between the trimmed V and J ends, which lost 5 bases and 4 bases, there was a span of 16 bases. This CDR3 comprises 15 residues. The germline V gene encodes CDR1 SGHRS and CDR2 YFSETQ. The chain's CDR3 is CASRPHQDSYNEQFF. The DNA for the CDR3 is TGCGCCAGCAGACCTCACCAGGACAGTTACAATGAGCAGTTCTTC. Combining the CDR3 with reference TRBV5-1 and TRBJ2-1 gives the whole variable domain KAGVTQTPRYLIKTRGQQVTLSCSPISGHRSVSWYQQTPGQGLQFLFEYFSETQRNKGNFPGRFSGRQFSNSRSEMNVSTLELGDSALYLCASRPHQDSYNEQFFGPGTRLTVL.

This clonotype was seen a few times. The chain couples TRBV11-2 to TRBJ2-5; no clear D. CDR1 and CDR2 (germline): SGHAT, FQNNGV. V was shortened by 5 bases and J by 3 bases, with 7 bases between the two germline ends. The CDR3 length is 12 residues. The CDR3 loop reads CASSPEEETQYF. CDR3 bases: TGTGCCAGCAGCCCCGAGGAAGAGACCCAGTACTTC.

In this sample, this clonotype turned up a few times. The J gene is TRBJ1-2, the V gene TRBV6-1, with a weak D call TRBD1 (6 bases). Trimming removed 3 bases from V and 5 bases from J, with 10 bases in between. CDR1 is MNHNS, CDR2 SASEGT, per germline. This CDR3 region has 13 residues. CDR3 nucleotide sequence: TGTGCCAGCAGTGACAGAACAGGGTATGGCTACACCTTC. Translated: CASSDRTGYGYTF.

The CDR3 here is CASSKRLGTQYF. As DNA, the CDR3 is TGTGCCAGCAGCAAACGCCTTGGGACCCAGTACTTC. J is TRBJ2-5 and V is TRBV6-5; D ambiguous. Trimming removed 6 bases from V and 7 bases from J, with 12 bases in between. This CDR3 spans 12 amino acids. The germline CDR1 and CDR2 sequences are MNHEY and SVGAGI.

About this clonotype itself: This CDR3 fails to terminate in the conserved phenylalanine or tryptophan, so it likely reflects a read error. This chain links TRBV11-2 with TRBJ2-5, with D uncertain. From germline, CDR1 is SGHAT and CDR2 FQNNGV. The V and J ends lost 0 bases and 1 base respectively, with 9 bases between them. This CDR3 contains 15 residues. The CDR3, as DNA: TGTGCCAGCAGCTTAGATTTGGGCAGCCAAGAGACCCAGTACTTG. Translation: CASSLDLGSQETQYL.

This sequence joins TRBV9 and TRBJ1-2, with D perhaps TRBD1 (5 bases). The CDR3 covers 14 residues. Deletions cut 0 bases from V and 7 bases from J, with 13 bases between. Per germline, CDR1 SGDLS and CDR2 YYNGEE. In DNA, the CDR3 is TGTGCCAGCAGCGTAGAGGGCAGGGTGGGTGGCTACACCTTC. Its protein is CASSVEGRVGGYTF.